This TCR beta chain originates from a study of type 1 regulatory T cells. About the study: An in vitro protocol generated T-allo10, a Tr1-enriched, alloantigen-specific CD4 T cell product. Findings and limits, study-wide: Compared with non-type 1 regulatory T cells, type 1 regulatory T cells showed a more restricted TCR repertoire.

TCRdb fed the reads into MiXCR, producing one record per CDR3 protein. The sample records tens of thousands of distinct CDR3 sequences, over 50% being singletons. The germline V gene has CDR1 KGHSH and CDR2 LQKENI. The CDR3 runs to 16 residues. The V gene lost 1 base and the J gene lost 3 bases, with 16 bases spanning the gap. A note on this clonotype: Its antigen is not identified.

V usage is TRBV18 and J usage is TRBJ2-7; no firm D call. This TCR came from a human donor in good health. What was sequenced was cultured non-Tr1 T cells, either the whole culture or a sorted T cell fraction (not recorded which). CDR3 nucleotides: TGTGCCAGCTCACCACTTTACGGCTCCCCTGACTACGAGCAGTACTTC. The encoded protein is CASSPLYGSPDYEQYF.